The source of this T cell receptor (beta chain) is a study of blood T cells in healthy people across ages. Study-wide results and caveats: Diversity of TCR beta per million T cells declined in a roughly linear way with age.

Remarks on this clonotype: Its target is not known.

The CDR3 runs to 14 residues. V was trimmed by 6 bases and J by 7 bases, leaving 16 bases between them. From germline, CDR1 is SNHLY and CDR2 FYNNEI. For the second PCR, which ran for 7 to 11 cycles, a sample-barcoded 5' primer and a J-beta primer mix were used. TCRdb re-called the 5' RACE reads through MiXCR, storing one row per CDR3 protein. This table has over a million distinct CDR3 sequences, 35% to 45% appearing once. Input material: blood. This clonotype was obtained from a young woman in good health. This chain uses TRBV2 with TRBJ1-5, with D possibly TRBD1 on 5 matching bases. CDR3 bases: TGTGCCAGCAGGGACACGTCACGCGGGCAGCCCCAGCATTTT. Protein: CASRDTSRGQPQHF.